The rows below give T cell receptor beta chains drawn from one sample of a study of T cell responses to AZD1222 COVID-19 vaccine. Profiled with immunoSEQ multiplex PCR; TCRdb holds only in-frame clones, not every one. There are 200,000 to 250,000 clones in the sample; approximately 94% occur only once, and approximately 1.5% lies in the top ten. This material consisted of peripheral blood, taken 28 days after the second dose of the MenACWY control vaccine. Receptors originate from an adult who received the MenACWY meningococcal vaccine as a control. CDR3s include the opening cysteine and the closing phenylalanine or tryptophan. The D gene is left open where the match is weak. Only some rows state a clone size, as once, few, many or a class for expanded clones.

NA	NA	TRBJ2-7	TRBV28	CASSQTGAKDEQYF	TGTGCCAGCAGTCAGACGGGGGCCAAGGACGAGCAGTACTTC
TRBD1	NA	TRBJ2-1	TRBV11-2	CASSLEQGVLNEQFF	TGTGCCAGCAGCTTAGAACAGGGGGTCCTCAATGAGCAGTTCTTC
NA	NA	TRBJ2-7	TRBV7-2	CASSLEGLNYEQYF	TGTGCCAGCAGCTTAGAGGGGCTAAACTACGAGCAGTACTTC
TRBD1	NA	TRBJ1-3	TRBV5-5	CASSRTGTSGNTIYF	TGTGCCAGCAGCCGGACAGGCACCTCTGGAAACACCATATATTTT
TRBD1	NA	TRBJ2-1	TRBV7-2	CASSLGQGNEQFF	TGTGCCAGCAGCTTAGGACAGGGGAATGAGCAGTTCTTC
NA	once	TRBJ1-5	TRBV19	CASSRANRGQQPQHF	TGTGCCAGTAGTAGGGCAAATCGGGGGCAACAGCCCCAGCATTTT
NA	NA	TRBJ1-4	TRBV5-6	CASSPGVDPEKLFF	TGTGCCAGCAGCCCCGGCGTGGATCCTGAAAAACTGTTTTTT
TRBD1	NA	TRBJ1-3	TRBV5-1	CASSVGTADTIYF	TGCGCCAGCAGCGTCGGGACAGCGGACACCATATATTTT
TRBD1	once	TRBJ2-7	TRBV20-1	CSASEARDSYEQYF	TGCAGTGCTAGTGAAGCCCGGGACAGCTACGAGCAGTACTTC
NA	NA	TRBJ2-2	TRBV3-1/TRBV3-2	CASSSFGTGELFF	TGTGCCAGCAGCTCGTTCGGCACCGGGGAGCTGTTTTTT
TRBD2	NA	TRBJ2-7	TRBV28	CASSLTAGGSYEQYF	TGTGCCAGCAGTTTAACAGCGGGAGGGTCCTACGAGCAGTACTTC
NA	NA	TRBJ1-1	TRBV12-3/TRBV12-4	CASSEEGPTEAFF	TGTGCCAGCAGCGAAGAGGGTCCCACTGAAGCTTTCTTT
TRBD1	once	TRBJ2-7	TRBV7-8	CASSLSYRGENF	TGTGCCAGCAGCTTAAGTTACAGGGGAGAGAACTTC
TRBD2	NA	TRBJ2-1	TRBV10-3	CAIRARAGGSYNEQFF	TGTGCCATCAGGGCCCGGGCGGGAGGCTCCTACAATGAGCAGTTCTTC
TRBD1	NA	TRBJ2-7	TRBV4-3	CASSPRTGAYEQYF	TGCGCCAGCAGCCCTAGGACAGGGGCCTACGAGCAGTACTTC
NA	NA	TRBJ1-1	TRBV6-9	CASSSTEDTEAFF	TGTGCCAGCAGTTCCACGGAGGACACTGAAGCTTTCTTT
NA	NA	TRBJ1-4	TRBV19	CASSEGRPTNEKLFF	TGTGCCAGTAGTGAGGGGCGTCCAACTAATGAAAAACTGTTTTTT
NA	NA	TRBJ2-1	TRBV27	CASSTNPTGEGEQFF	TGTGCCAGCAGTACAAACCCCACTGGGGAAGGTGAGCAGTTCTTC
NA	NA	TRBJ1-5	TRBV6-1	CASSDDRNQPQHF	TGTGCCAGCAGTGACGACCGCAATCAGCCCCAGCATTTT
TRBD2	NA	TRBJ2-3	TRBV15	CATSSEGSGGAYTQYF	TGTGCCACCAGCAGCGAGGGAAGCGGGGGGGCTTATACGCAGTATTTT
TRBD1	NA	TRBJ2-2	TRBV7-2	CASSGQVITGELFF	TGTGCCAGCAGCGGACAGGTTATCACCGGGGAGCTGTTTTTT
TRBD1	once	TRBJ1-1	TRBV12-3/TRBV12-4	CASSGQGNTEAFF	TGTGCCAGCAGTGGACAGGGGAACACTGAAGCTTTCTTT
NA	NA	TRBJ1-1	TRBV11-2	CASSLGQPTEAFF	TGTGCCAGCAGCTTAGGGCAGCCCACTGAAGCTTTCTTT
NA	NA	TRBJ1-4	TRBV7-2	CASSLDSGRTNEKLFF	TGTGCCAGCAGCTTAGATTCAGGAAGGACAAATGAAAAACTGTTTTTT
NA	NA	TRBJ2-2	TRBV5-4	CASSLDRGTGELFF	TGTGCCAGCAGCTTGGATCGAGGTACCGGGGAGCTGTTTTTT
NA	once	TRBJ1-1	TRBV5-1	CASTSAPENTEAFF	TGCGCCAGCACGTCGGCTCCCGAGAACACTGAAGCTTTCTTT
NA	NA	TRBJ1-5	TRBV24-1	CATSDLNDQPQHF	TGTGCCACCAGTGATTTGAACGATCAGCCCCAGCATTTT
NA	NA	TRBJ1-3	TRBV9	CASSVERGTGNTIYF	TGTGCCAGCAGCGTAGAGAGGGGGACTGGAAACACCATATATTTT
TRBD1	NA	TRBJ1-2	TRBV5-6	CASSLGQTDDYTF	TGTGCCAGCAGCCTGGGACAGACTGATGACTACACCTTC
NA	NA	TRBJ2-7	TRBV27	CASSFQGDSYEQYF	TGTGCCAGCAGTTTCCAAGGGGACTCCTACGAGCAGTACTTC
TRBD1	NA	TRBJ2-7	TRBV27	CASRNTGTGLYEQYF	TGTGCCAGCAGGAATACCGGGACAGGACTCTACGAGCAGTACTTC
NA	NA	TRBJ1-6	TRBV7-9	CASSLPNSPLHF	TGTGCCAGCAGCCTACCTAATTCACCCCTCCACTTT
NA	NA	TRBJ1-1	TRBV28	CASSSQGNTEAFF	TGTGCCAGCAGTTCGCAAGGGAACACTGAAGCTTTCTTT
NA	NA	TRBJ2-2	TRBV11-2	CASGHRGPTGVLFF	TGTGCCAGCGGCCACCGAGGGCCGACAGGCGTCCTGTTTTTT
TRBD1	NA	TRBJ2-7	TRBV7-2	CASSQSGTAYEQYF	TGTGCCAGCAGCCAAAGTGGGACAGCCTACGAGCAGTACTTC
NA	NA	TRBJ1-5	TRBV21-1	CASSTLQGLGNQPQHF	TGTGCCAGCAGCACCCTACAGGGGTTAGGCAATCAGCCCCAGCATTTT
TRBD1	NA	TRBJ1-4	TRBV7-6	CASSGPDRDGEKLFF	TGTGCCAGCAGCGGGCCGGACAGGGATGGAGAAAAACTGTTTTTT
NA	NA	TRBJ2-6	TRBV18	CASSTGKGISGANVLTF	TGTGCCAGCTCCACAGGGAAAGGGATCTCTGGGGCCAACGTCCTGACTTTC
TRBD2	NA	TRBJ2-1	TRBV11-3	CASSPAAASGSIEQFF	TGTGCCAGCAGCCCCGCGGCGGCTAGCGGGAGTATTGAGCAGTTCTTC
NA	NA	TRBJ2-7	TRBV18	CASSPGQTSSYEQYF	TGTGCCAGCTCACCTGGACAGACTAGCTCCTACGAGCAGTACTTC
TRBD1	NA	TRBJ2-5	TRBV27	CASPSPYRDSQETQYF	TGTGCCAGCCCTTCCCCTTACCGGGACAGCCAAGAGACCCAGTACTTC
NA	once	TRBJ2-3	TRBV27	CASSLGRATDTQYF	TGTGCCAGCAGTTTGGGCAGGGCAACAGATACGCAGTATTTT
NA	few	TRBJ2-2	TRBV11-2	CASSLGLANTGELFF	TGTGCCAGCAGCTTAGGTCTGGCGAACACCGGGGAGCTGTTTTTT
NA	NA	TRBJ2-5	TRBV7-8	CASSLATTKETQYF	TGTGCCAGCAGCTTAGCGACGACCAAAGAGACCCAGTACTTC
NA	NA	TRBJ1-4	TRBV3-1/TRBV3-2	CASSMSGSNEKLFF	TGTGCCAGCAGCATGTCCGGGTCTAATGAAAAACTGTTTTTT
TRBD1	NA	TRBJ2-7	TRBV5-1	CASSLVGQGVYEQYF	TGCGCCAGCAGCTTGGTGGGACAGGGCGTCTACGAGCAGTACTTC
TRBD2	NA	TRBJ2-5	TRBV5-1	CASSAGTSSLYQETQYF	TGCGCCAGCAGCGCCGGGACTAGTTCCCTGTACCAAGAGACCCAGTACTTC
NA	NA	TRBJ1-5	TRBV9	CASSVGRADQPQHF	TGTGCCAGCAGCGTAGGCAGGGCGGATCAGCCCCAGCATTTT
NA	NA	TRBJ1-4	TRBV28	CASSSLGLTTNEKLFF	TGTGCCAGCAGTTCCTTGGGACTGACAACTAATGAAAAACTGTTTTTT
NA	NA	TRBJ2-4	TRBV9	CASSVGPTQLAKDIQYF	TGTGCCAGCAGCGTAGGTCCGACTCAGCTAGCCAAAGACATTCAGTACTTC
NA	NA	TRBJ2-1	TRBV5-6	CASSLAVEQFF	TGTGCCAGCAGCTTGGCAGTCGAGCAGTTCTTC